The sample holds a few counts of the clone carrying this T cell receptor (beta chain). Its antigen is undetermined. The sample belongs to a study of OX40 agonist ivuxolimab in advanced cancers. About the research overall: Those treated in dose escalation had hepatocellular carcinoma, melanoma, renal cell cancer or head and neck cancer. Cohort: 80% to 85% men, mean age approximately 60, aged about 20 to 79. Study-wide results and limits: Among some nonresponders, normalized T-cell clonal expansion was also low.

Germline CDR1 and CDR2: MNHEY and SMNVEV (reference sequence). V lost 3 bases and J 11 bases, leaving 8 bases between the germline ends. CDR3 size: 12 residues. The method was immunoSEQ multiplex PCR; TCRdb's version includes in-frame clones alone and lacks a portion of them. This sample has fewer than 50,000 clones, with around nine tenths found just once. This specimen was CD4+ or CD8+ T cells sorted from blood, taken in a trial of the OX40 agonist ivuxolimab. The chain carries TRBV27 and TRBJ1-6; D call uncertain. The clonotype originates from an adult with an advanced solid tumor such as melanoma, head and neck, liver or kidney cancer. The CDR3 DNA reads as TGTGCCAGCAGTTTGGGAGGTCCACCCCTCCACTTT. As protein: CASSLGGPPLHF.